The rows below give T cell receptor beta chains drawn from one sample of a study of cytomegalovirus exposure and HLA in healthy donors. Assay used: immunoSEQ multiplex PCR; TCRdb lists only in-frame clones, some missing. This sample has some 130,000 clones, with 66% found just once. Sequenced input: PBMCs. The origin of the receptors is a human donor in good health. Each CDR3 is given with its conserved first and last residue. D genes are given only for firm matches. Size values are once, few and many counts, or a class for expanded clones, and some rows have none.

v_call	d_call	clone_size	j_call	cdr3_nt	cdr3_aa
TRBV7-9	.	.	TRBJ2-7	TGTGCCAGCAACCCGACCAATCGGGACTACGAGCAGTACTTC	CASNPTNRDYEQYF
TRBV7-8	.	.	TRBJ1-2	TGTGCCAGCAGCCTACTAGACAGGATCGGTCATGGCTACACCTTC	CASSLLDRIGHGYTF
TRBV28	.	few	TRBJ1-3	TGTGCCAGCAGTTTAGGGAGCATCTCTGGAAACACCATATATTTT	CASSLGSISGNTIYF
TRBV5-4	.	.	TRBJ2-1	TGTGCCAGCAGCCGTCTAACCTACAATGAGCAGTTCTTC	CASSRLTYNEQFF
TRBV29-1	TRBD2	.	TRBJ2-1	TGCAGCGTTGAACAGCGGGAGCGGGGTGGGGAGCAGTTCTTC	CSVEQRERGGEQFF
TRBV9	.	.	TRBJ1-1	TGTGCCAGCAGTGGGCAGGGGACGCAAGCTTTCTTT	CASSGQGTQAFF
TRBV6-5	.	.	TRBJ2-3	TGTGCCAGCAGCGTGACAGACACAGATACGCAGTATTTT	CASSVTDTDTQYF
TRBV6-1	.	.	TRBJ2-7	TGTGCCAGCAGTGAATCCCCCGCGGCCCCTTACGAGCAGTACTTC	CASSESPAAPYEQYF
TRBV9	TRBD1	.	TRBJ2-5	TGTGCCAGCAGCGTAGGACAGGGAACCCGGAGGGAGACCCAGTACTTC	CASSVGQGTRRETQYF
TRBV9	TRBD1	.	TRBJ2-3	TGTGCCAGCAGCTCCCCCCGGGACAGGGGGGCGGATACGCAGTATTTT	CASSSPRDRGADTQYF
TRBV19	.	.	TRBJ1-5	TGTGCCAGCCACCTTTCGGGGATCAATCAGCCCCAGCATTTT	CASHLSGINQPQHF
TRBV5-8	.	.	TRBJ1-3	TGTGCCAGCAGCTTGACGGGGACTGGAAACACCATATATTTT	CASSLTGTGNTIYF
TRBV2	TRBD2	.	TRBJ2-7	TGTGCCAGCAGTGAAAGGTCCCTAGCGGTTGAGCAGTACTTC	CASSERSLAVEQYF
TRBV11-2	.	few	TRBJ2-7	TGTGCCAGCAGCCCGACCGGGAACGAACCCTACTACGAGCAGTACTTC	CASSPTGNEPYYEQYF
TRBV4-1	.	.	TRBJ1-6	TGCGCCAGCAGCCAAGATCCGACAGGATGGGCTTACTTT	CASSQDPTGWAYF
TRBV28	TRBD1	.	TRBJ1-4	TGTGCCAGCAGTAATACGGACAGGGAGAATGAAAAACTGTTTTTT	CASSNTDRENEKLFF
TRBV27	TRBD2	.	TRBJ2-7	TGTGCCAGCAGTTCAAGCGGGAGGACCCCCCACGAGCAGTACTTC	CASSSSGRTPHEQYF